The clone carrying this T cell receptor (beta chain) was observed at least ten times. The antigen remains unidentified. These data originate in a study of T-cell memory formation after mild COVID-19. Using its own MiXCR run on the 5' RACE reads, TCRdb lists one record per CDR3 protein. This repertoire shows 35,000 to 45,000 distinct CDR3 sequences, about 7.1% found once; its top ten account for 1.2% to 1.5%. Overall study findings and caveats: A second wave expanding day 15 to 37 was CD4+-biased; contracting clones were balanced. For second-wave clones that peaked at day 37, SARS-CoV-2 specificity went unverified. CD4+ contracting clones lay mainly in CM and EM, CD8+ ones in EMRA. Several responding clones turned up in pre-infection memory, indicating that cross-reactive memory may have taken part.

What was sequenced was PBMCs or a T cell subset sorted from them (not recorded which). This TCR derives from a man between 18 and 29 years old who had mild COVID-19 (a few samples of this study predate the infection). Cell type and time point are not known.

The DNA of the CDR3 is TGTGCCAGCAGCTCGAGGACAGGCACCGGGGAGCTGTTTTTT. This gives the protein CASSSRTGTGELFF. This chain uses TRBV7-2 with TRBJ2-2; TRBD1 agrees at 7 bases. Losses at the gene ends were 4 bases for V and 4 bases for J; bases not matched to a gene: 3. The CDR3 contains 14 residues. The V gene's germline CDR1 is SGHTA and CDR2 FQGNSA.